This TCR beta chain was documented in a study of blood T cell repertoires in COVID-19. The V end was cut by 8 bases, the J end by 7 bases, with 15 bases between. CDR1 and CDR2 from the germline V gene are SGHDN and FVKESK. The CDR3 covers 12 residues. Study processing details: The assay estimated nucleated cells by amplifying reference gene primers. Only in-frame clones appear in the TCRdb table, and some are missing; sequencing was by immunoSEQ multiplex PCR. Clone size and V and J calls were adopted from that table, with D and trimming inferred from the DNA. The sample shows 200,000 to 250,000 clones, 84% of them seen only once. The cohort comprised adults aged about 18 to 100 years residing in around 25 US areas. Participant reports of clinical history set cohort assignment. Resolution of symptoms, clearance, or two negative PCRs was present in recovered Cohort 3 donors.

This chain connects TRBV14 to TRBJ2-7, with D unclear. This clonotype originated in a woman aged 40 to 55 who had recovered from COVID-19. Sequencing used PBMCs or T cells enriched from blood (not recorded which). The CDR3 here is CASGVYLWEQYF. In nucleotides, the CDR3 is TGTGCCAGCGGAGTTTACCTCTGGGAGCAGTACTTC.